These 24 T cell receptor beta chains were sequenced from one sample in a study of human T cells and chemical hapten exposure. TCRdb redid the calling of the RACE reads with MiXCR, one entry per CDR3 protein. The sample contains 85,000 to 90,000 distinct CDR3 sequences, around 10% of which appear only once. Time point described: pre-sensitization, week 0. This sample's treatment: therapeutic diphenylcyclopropenone sensitization with weekly scalp DPC. This specimen was whole blood, taken in connection with sensitization to the hapten diphenylcyclopropenone (DPC). These receptors originate from a woman aged 40 to 55 with alopecia areata. Some clones in this sample may be carry-over from other donors' samples.

The chain carries TRBV4-3 and TRBJ2-1; TRBD1 matches 9 bases. The germline V gene encodes CDR1 LGHNA and CDR2 YSLEER. This CDR3 spans 15 amino acids. Unmatched junction bases numbered 3, after V lost 5 bases and J lost 1 base. CDR3 nucleotides: TGCGCCAGCAGCGTACAGGGGGCGTCCTACAATGAGCAGTTCTTC. This codes for CASSVQGASYNEQFF.

The rearrangement uses TRBV12-3 or TRBV12-4 and TRBJ1-1; D not certain. Trimming took off 10 bases at V and 0 bases at J, with 12 bases between the two ends. The CDR3 loop spans 13 amino acids. DNA of the CDR3: TGTGCCACCGAGCGGGATTTGAACACTGAAGCTTTCTTT. It is translated as CATERDLNTEAFF.

This clonotype showed up just once. The junction shows a germline mismatch at one end, possibly a read error. The J gene is TRBJ2-1, the V gene TRBV2; 8 bases fit TRBD1. Germline CDR1 reads SNHLY; CDR2 reads FYNNEI. The CDR3 is made up of 15 amino acids. The chain's CDR3 is CVSSYDRGGRREQFF. In DNA form, the CDR3 reads TGTGTCAGCAGTTACGACAGGGGCGGTCGCAGGGAGCAGTTCTTC.

This clonotype was found many times. This chain uses TRBV5-5 with TRBJ1-3; D unresolved. This CDR3 has 15 residues. V lost 4 bases, J lost 0 bases, and 11 bases lay in between. Germline CDR1 and CDR2: SGHKS and YYEKEE (reference sequence). The CDR3 nucleotides are TGTGCCAGCAGCCGGGATAGCTTCTCTGGAAACACCATATATTTT. This gives the protein CASSRDSFSGNTIYF.

This clonotype was counted at least ten times. The chain uses TRBV27 and TRBJ1-5; D not resolved. CDR1 MNHEY and CDR2 SMNVEV come from the germline V gene (reference sequence). The CDR3 sequence is 14 residues long. The V end lost 3 bases, the J end lost 7 bases, and 13 bases lay between the germline ends. In DNA form, the CDR3 reads TGTGCCAGCAGTTTGGGAGTACCGGGACAGCCCCAGCATTTT. It is translated as CASSLGVPGQPQHF.

This clonotype was observed at least ten times. The rearrangement joins TRBV4-1 to TRBJ1-2; D ambiguous. CDR1 is MGHRA, CDR2 YSYEKL, per germline. CDR3 length: 14 amino acids. The V end lost 1 base, the J end lost 5 bases, and 11 bases lay between the germline ends. CDR3 region: CASSQVGGSYGYTF. The CDR3, as DNA: TGCGCCAGCAGCCAAGTAGGAGGGTCGTATGGCTACACCTTC.

Ten or more counts support this clonotype. Compared with germline, one end of the junction differs, possibly owing to a read error. The chain employs TRBV3-1 and TRBJ1-3; possibly TRBD1 for D (5 bases). Germline loops: CDR1 LGHDT, CDR2 YNNKEL (reference sequence). This CDR3 has 15 amino acids. The CDR3 nucleotides are TGTGCCAGCAGCCACGGACACGGCTCTGAAAACACCATATATTTT. Its protein is CASSHGHGSENTIYF.

This clonotype was seen only a few times. This sequence joins TRBV29-1 and TRBJ2-7; D possibly uses TRBD1 or TRBD2 (6 bases each). The CDR3 extends over 12 amino acids. V lost 6 bases, J lost 2 bases, and 11 bases lay in between. The V gene's germline CDR1 is SQVTM and CDR2 ANQGSEA. The CDR3 protein is CSVRRGAYEQYF. CDR3 nucleotide sequence: TGCAGCGTCCGAAGGGGGGCCTACGAGCAGTACTTC.

This clonotype was counted ten times or more. The V and J genes are TRBV6-5 and TRBJ1-1; D is possibly TRBD1 (5 bases). Trimming removed 6 bases from V and 1 base from J, with 15 bases in between. The CDR3 loop spans 15 amino acids. Germline loops: CDR1 MNHEY, CDR2 SVGAGI. CDR3 DNA sequence: TGTGCCAGCAGCTTCGCACAGGTTACGAACACTGAAGCTTTCTTT. Amino acids: CASSFAQVTNTEAFF.

This clonotype has a count of ten or more. In DNA form, the CDR3 reads TGCAGTGCTAGACCCCCGGGAGGGGTGGGGAACACTGAAGCTTTCTTT. Translated: CSARPPGGVGNTEAFF. The V gene is TRBV20-1, the J gene TRBJ1-1; possible D gene TRBD1, 5 bases. V lost 2 bases, J lost 1 base, and 17 bases lay in between. CDR1 and CDR2 from the germline V gene are DFQATT and SNEGSKA (reference sequence). This CDR3 region has 16 residues.

This clonotype was counted a few times. V gene TRBV7-9 combines with J gene TRBJ1-5; D not certain. The CDR3 has 14 residues. V shed 1 base and J shed 7 bases, with 11 bases lying between them. Germline CDR1 and CDR2: SEHNR and FQNEAQ (reference sequence). The CDR3: CASSLEGKDQPQHF. Here the CDR3 DNA reads TGTGCCAGCAGCTTAGAAGGGAAAGACCAGCCCCAGCATTTT. Complete variable domain (other parts from reference TRBV7-9 and TRBJ1-5): DTGVSQNPRHKITKRGQNVTFRCDPISEHNRLYWYRQTLGQGPEFLTYFQNEAQLEKSRLLSDRFSAERPKGSFSTLEIQRTEQGDSAMYLCASSLEGKDQPQHFGDGTRLSIL.

This clonotype has at least ten counts. The V gene is TRBV5-1, the J gene TRBJ2-2; D is perhaps TRBD2 (6 bases). This CDR3 has 14 amino acids. The V end was cut by 4 bases, the J end by 5 bases, with 12 bases between. Germline V lookup: CDR1 SGHRS, CDR2 YFSETQ. The CDR3, as DNA: TGCGCCAGCAGCCCCGTGGGGGGAACCGGGGAGCTGTTTTTT. It encodes CASSPVGGTGELFF.

The chain links TRBV5-1 to TRBJ1-6; D is unclear. V dropped 4 bases and J dropped 7 bases, with 6 bases sitting between them. This CDR3 is built from 12 residues. The V gene's germline CDR1 is SGHRS and CDR2 YFSETQ. The CDR3 here is CASSQLNSPLHF. DNA of the CDR3: TGCGCCAGCAGCCAGTTGAATTCACCCCTCCACTTT.

This clonotype came up a few times. V and J are TRBV15 and TRBJ2-2, with 7 bases identical to TRBD1. This CDR3 is built from 15 residues. CDR1 and CDR2 from the germline V gene are LNHNV and YYDKDF (reference sequence). Losses at the gene ends were 7 bases for V and 4 bases for J; bases not matched to a gene: 9. The CDR3 DNA follows: TGTGCCACCACAAACAGGGGTTTTTCCACCGGGGAGCTGTTTTTT. Protein: CATTNRGFSTGELFF.

This clonotype has a count of ten or more. For the CDR3, the DNA is TGTGCCACCCCCGAGACGGGGCGCCGAAATCAGCCCCAGCATTTT. It specifies CATPETGRRNQPQHF. This chain connects TRBV24-1 to TRBJ1-5; D might be TRBD1 (5 bases). The germline V and J ends were trimmed by 9 bases and 4 bases, with 18 bases remaining between them. The CDR3 is 15 residues long. CDR1 is KGHDR and CDR2 is SFDVKD in the germline V gene.

This clonotype was counted many times. The chain couples TRBV3-1 to TRBJ1-1; D gene unclear. The V end lost 0 bases, the J end lost 8 bases, and 10 bases lay between the germline ends. The CDR3 loop spans 13 amino acids. Germline CDR1 and CDR2: LGHDT and YNNKEL (reference sequence). The CDR3 loop is CASSQEYQSEAFF. CDR3 DNA: TGTGCCAGCAGCCAAGAATATCAGAGCGAAGCTTTCTTT.

J is TRBJ2-2 and V is TRBV3-1, with 7 bases identical to TRBD1. Germline V gene lookup returns CDR1 LGHDT and CDR2 YNNKEL (reference sequence). CDR3 length: 14 residues. Unmatched junction bases numbered 2, after V lost 1 base and J lost 6 bases. The chain's CDR3 is CASSQGDRAGELFF. The CDR3, as DNA: TGTGCCAGCAGCCAAGGAGACAGGGCCGGGGAGCTGTTTTTT.

The rearrangement joins TRBV2 to TRBJ1-4; 8 positions match TRBD1. The germline V gene encodes CDR1 SNHLY and CDR2 FYNNEI. V gave up 4 bases and J gave up 8 bases; unmatched junction bases: 6. CDR3 length: 14 amino acids. In nucleotides, the CDR3 is TGTGCCAGCAGTGCCGGGACAGGAAGCGAAAAACTGTTTTTT. Its protein is CASSAGTGSEKLFF.

This clonotype was picked up many times. The CDR3 protein is CASTGPPLDEQYF. CDR3 nucleotide sequence: TGTGCCAGCACCGGTCCCCCTCTGGACGAGCAGTACTTC. The chain carries TRBV28 and TRBJ2-7; no clear D gene. This CDR3 is built from 13 residues. Germline assignment: CDR1 MDHEN and CDR2 SYDVKM. V gave up 7 bases and J gave up 5 bases, with 15 bases separating them. The full variable domain, with the rest looked up from reference TRBV28 and TRBJ2-7, is DVKVTQSSRYLVKRTGEKVFLECVQDMDHENMFWYRQDPGLGLRLIYFSYDVKMKEKGDIPEGYSVSREKKERFSLILESASTNQTSMYLCASTGPPLDEQYFGPGTRLTVT.

This chain links TRBV7-2 with TRBJ2-2; 13 nucleotides align to TRBD2. This CDR3 is 13 amino acids long. Germline-derived CDR1 and CDR2 are SGHTA and FQGNSA. V lost 8 bases and J lost 6; bases outside the gene matches: 0. In nucleotides, the CDR3 is TGTGCCAGCGGGACTAGCGGGGCCGGGGAGCTGTTTTTT. It is translated as CASGTSGAGELFF.

This clonotype came up many times. V gene TRBV11-2 combines with J gene TRBJ2-1, with 12 bases identical to TRBD1. Germline assignment: CDR1 SGHAT and CDR2 FQNNGV. V was clipped by 5 bases and J by 9 bases; unmatched bases: 5. The CDR3 consists of 14 residues. The CDR3 coding sequence is TGTGCCAGCAGCCCGGGACAGGGGGCTCTTGAGCAGTTCTTC. It codes for CASSPGQGALEQFF.

The chain recombines TRBV7-6 with TRBJ2-3, with D tentatively TRBD1 or TRBD2 (5 bases each). This CDR3 has 14 amino acids. The V gene's germline CDR1 is SGHVS and CDR2 FNYEAQ. V was trimmed by 5 bases and J by 7 bases, leaving 16 bases between them. The DNA for the CDR3 is TGTGCCAGCAGCCGCGACCCCGGGACGAATACGCAGTATTTT. As protein: CASSRDPGTNTQYF.

This clonotype was seen many times. V gene TRBV30 combines with J gene TRBJ1-3; D is unresolved. The CDR3 is 14 residues long. Germline V gene sequence: CDR1 GTSNPN, CDR2 SVGIG (reference sequence). Between the trimmed V and J ends, which lost 3 bases and 2 bases, there was a span of 11 bases. CDR3 DNA sequence: TGTGCCTGGAGGAAGGCAGGAGCTGGAAACACCATATATTTT. Protein: CAWRKAGAGNTIYF. Supplemented by reference TRBV30 and TRBJ1-3, the full variable domain reads SQTIHQWPATLVQPVGSPLSLECTVEGTSNPNLYWYRQAAGRGLQLLFYSVGIGQISSEVPQNLSASRPQDRQFILSSKKLLLSDSGFYLCAWRKAGAGNTIYFGEGSWLTVV.

This clonotype was detected ten times or more. The chain is built from TRBV27 and TRBJ1-2, with D possibly matching TRBD1 (5 bases). Germline V CDR1 and CDR2: MNHEY, SMNVEV (reference sequence). V shed 6 bases and J shed 2 bases, with 10 bases lying between them. This CDR3 is 13 amino acids long. CDR3 bases: TGTGCCAGCAGCCGACAGACCAACTATGGCTACACCTTC. Protein sequence: CASSRQTNYGYTF.